This T cell receptor beta chain was observed in a study of a mutant IDH1 vaccine in newly diagnosed glioma (dated by TCRdb to the early 2020s). At the level of the whole study: Of the approximately 30 treated patients, around 62% were male and 37.5% were female, and a mean age of around 40 years was recorded. Prior to enrollment, patients had been given standard therapy consisting of radiotherapy alone, temozolomide alone, or radiochemotherapy with temozolomide, with the combination given to most patients. Peripheral blood was drawn at six visits: V03 (baseline), V05, V07, V10, V12 and V13. For exploratory analyses, longitudinal TCRB deep sequencing was carried out in around 24 treated patients wherever samples were available.

Reading the label with the study, this specimen's time point is: baseline, week 1 (first vaccination visit). The treatment or condition label on this specimen signifies: pre-vaccination baseline after standard-of-care therapy. The donors had newly diagnosed IDH1-mutant astrocytomas of WHO grade 3 or 4 that showed loss of nuclear ATRX. The samples were drawn from NOA16, a multicentre, single-arm, open-label phase I trial in Germany that tested a mutant IDH1 peptide vaccine in humans for the first time. Visit V03 blood draws served as the baseline sample for immunogenicity testing. Genomic DNA for TCRB sequencing was extracted from EDTA blood using the DNeasy Blood and Tissue Kit. The library relied on the immunoSEQ multiplex PCR assay. Following the manufacturer's protocol, the hsTCRB Kit was used to amplify rearranged TCR beta chain sequences. Sequencing of TCRB libraries was carried out on an Illumina MiSeq. From the authors' description of their analysis: The proprietary platform of the kit vendor was used for demultiplexing, trimming and gene mapping. Held by TCRdb, this immuneACCESS table contains in-frame sequences only and omits some clones. Under half of the omission traces to an unresolved V gene where checked; the cause of the rest is unknown. For V, J and clone size, that table is used; D and trimming come from the DNA. The sample table shows around 59,000 clones, and approximately 92% are seen once. 2.6% of the sample lies in the top ten.

Comment on this clone: No cognate antigen has been identified for it. No per-base quality is available; no much larger clone lies one base away.

The study at large found these results: No apparent relationship was observed between pseudoprogression and alterations in the top peripheral T cell clonotypes detected by TCRB sequencing. The authors noted that analyses of patient blood samples could not be reproduced because of sample limitations. Availability determined which PBMC samples were chosen for TCRB deep sequencing. Immune responses induced by the vaccine were seen in approximately 93% of patients across multiple MHC alleles.

Relative to germline, V is 2 bases shorter and J is 6 bases shorter, with 13 bases between their ends. CDR1 and CDR2, per the germline V gene, are KGHSH and LQKENI. The CDR3 measures 15 amino acids from cysteine to phenylalanine. Just the 45-base CDR3 DNA is kept, in frame starting at base 1. This sample comprised PBMCs, obtained from a glioma patient treated with radiotherapy, temozolomide or both. Recombination connected TRBV18 to TRBJ2-2; no D gene can be assigned with confidence. The TCR sequence derives from a man between 45 and 60 years old with glioma. This receptor carries the CDR3 CASSPSSGQPGELFF. The DNA reads TGTGCCAGCTCACCATCTTCCGGTCAGCCCGGGGAGCTGTTTTTT.